This entry lists 15 T cell receptor beta chains sequenced from one sample in a study of OX40 agonist ivuxolimab in advanced cancers. Library preparation was by the immunoSEQ multiplex PCR assay. TCRdb retrieved this table from immuneACCESS and kept in-frame rearrangements only. Not all clones are present; in checked studies, unresolved V genes account for under half, and no reason is known for the remainder. The sample has approximately 65,000 clones on record, nearly 90% of them singletons. Of the sample, 4% is held by the ten largest clones. The specimen was CD4+ or CD8+ T cells sorted from blood, collected in a trial of the OX40 agonist ivuxolimab. The receptors here all came from an adult with an advanced solid tumor such as melanoma, head and neck, liver or kidney cancer.

V gene TRBV30 combines with J gene TRBJ1-4; D might be TRBD1 (5 bases). V was cut by 1 base and J by 10 bases, with 19 bases left in between. This CDR3 is 15 amino acids long. Germline V gives CDR1 GTSNPN, CDR2 SVGIG (reference sequence). CDR3 bases: TGTGCCTGGAGTGGGAGGGGAACGGTTCCCACAAAACTGTTTTTT. Translation gives CAWSGRGTVPTKLFF. Filled out from reference TRBV30 and TRBJ1-4, the complete variable domain reads SQTIHQWPATLVQPVGSPLSLECTVEGTSNPNLYWYRQAAGRGLQLLFYSVGIGQISSEVPQNLSASRPQDRQFILSSKKLLLSDSGFYLCAWSGRGTVPTKLFFGSGTQLSVL.

The gene calls are TRBV5-4 and TRBJ1-5; D possibly corresponds to TRBD1 (5 bases). The CDR3 spans 16 residues. The V and J ends lost 3 bases and 2 bases respectively, with 15 bases between them. Per germline, CDR1 SGHNT and CDR2 YYREEE (reference sequence). In nucleotides, the CDR3 is TGTGCCAGCAGCTCCGGGGACGGAGGTGGCAATCAGCCCCAGCATTTT. Amino acid sequence: CASSSGDGGGNQPQHF.

The V and J genes are TRBV28 and TRBJ2-7; D may be TRBD1 (6 bases). V dropped 6 bases and J dropped 2 bases, with 14 bases sitting between them. The CDR3 is 14 amino acids. Germline V gene lookup returns CDR1 MDHEN and CDR2 SYDVKM. Here the CDR3 DNA reads TGTGCCAGCAGCCCGGACAGCCATACCTACGAGCAGTACTTC. Amino acid sequence: CASSPDSHTYEQYF.

V usage is TRBV10-1 and J usage is TRBJ2-2; D not resolved. The germline V gene has CDR1 WNHNN and CDR2 SYGVQD (reference sequence). The CDR3 spans 12 residues. The V end was cut by 9 bases, the J end by 8 bases, with 13 bases between. CDR3 bases: TGCGCCAGTTCGACTGGGGTAGGGGAGCTGTTTTTT. Translated: CASSTGVGELFF.

V usage is TRBV19 and J usage is TRBJ2-5, with a possible D match to TRBD2 (5 bases). Germline CDR1 LNHDA, CDR2 SQIVND (reference sequence). The CDR3 is 13 residues long. V lost 9 bases, J lost 5 bases, and 16 bases lay in between. CDR3 sequence (DNA): TGTGCCAGCAGTGGGCTACGGAGGGAGACCCAGTACTTC. Translated, it gives CASSGLRRETQYF.

This sequence joins TRBV29-1 and TRBJ2-1, with 7 bases aligning to TRBD2. This CDR3 comprises 14 residues. With V trimmed by 4 bases and J by 1 base, 4 bases remained unmatched. Germline assignment: CDR1 SQVTM and CDR2 ANQGSEA. CDR3 sequence reads: CSVGGGSSYNEQFF. In DNA form, the CDR3 reads TGCAGCGTTGGGGGGGGTTCGTCCTACAATGAGCAGTTCTTC.

V usage is TRBV7-9 and J usage is TRBJ2-5; 13 bases are shared with TRBD2. This CDR3 region has 16 residues. CDR1 is SEHNR and CDR2 is FQNEAQ in the germline V gene (reference sequence). The J segment lost 5 bases and the V segment lost 5 bases, leaving 8 bases of the junction unmatched. The DNA of the CDR3 is TGTGCCAGCAGCCCAGGACTAGCGGGAGTAAGTGAGACCCAGTACTTC. Encoded protein: CASSPGLAGVSETQYF.

V is TRBV11-2 and J is TRBJ1-5; TRBD1 matches 10 bases. The CDR3 runs to 16 residues. V was clipped by 4 bases and J by 0 bases; unmatched bases: 3. Germline V CDR1 and CDR2: SGHAT, FQNNGV. The CDR3 loop is CASSSGQGYSNQPQHF. The CDR3 nucleotides are TGTGCCAGCAGCTCGGGACAGGGGTATAGCAATCAGCCCCAGCATTTT.

The gene calls are TRBV19 and TRBJ1-4; D is uncertain. Germline V gene data show CDR1 as LNHDA and CDR2 as SQIVND (reference sequence). Trimming removed 6 bases from V and 2 bases from J, with 7 bases in between. The CDR3 spans 13 residues. The CDR3 protein is CASRTRTNEKLFF. Written as DNA, the CDR3 is TGTGCCAGTAGAACAAGGACTAATGAAAAACTGTTTTTT.

This clone was observed a single time. Other DNA sequences in this sample translate to the same CDR3. The chain links TRBV5-1 to TRBJ2-2, with TRBD1 as a possible D gene (5 bases). The V end was cut by 0 bases, the J end by 5 bases, with 5 bases between. CDR3 length: 13 amino acids. The V gene's germline CDR1 is SGHRS and CDR2 YFSETQ. CDR3 in amino acids: CASSLAGTGELFF. CDR3 sequence (DNA): TGCGCCAGCAGCTTGGCAGGGACCGGGGAGCTGTTTTTT. The full variable domain, with the rest looked up from reference TRBV5-1 and TRBJ2-2, is KAGVTQTPRYLIKTRGQQVTLSCSPISGHRSVSWYQQTPGQGLQFLFEYFSETQRNKGNFPGRFSGRQFSNSRSEMNVSTLELGDSALYLCASSLAGTGELFFGEGSRLTVL.

The chain combines TRBV7-9 with TRBJ1-1, with a tentative D call TRBD1 (5 bases). The CDR3 is made up of 14 amino acids. V was pared by 6 bases and J by 4 bases, with 15 bases between. Germline CDR1 is SEHNR and CDR2 is FQNEAQ (reference sequence). CDR3: CASRPFGGVTEAFF. The CDR3 bases are TGTGCCAGCAGGCCCTTTGGGGGGGTCACTGAAGCTTTCTTT.

This clone was seen a handful of times. The V call is TRBV6-5, the J call TRBJ1-5; 7 positions agree with TRBD1. The CDR3 is 16 residues long. Germline V CDR1 and CDR2: MNHEY, SVGAGI. The trim removed 2 bases at V and 2 bases at J, leaving 6 bases unmatched. The CDR3 spells CASSYGTGDGNQPQHF. The CDR3 nucleotides are TGTGCCAGCAGTTACGGCACAGGGGATGGCAATCAGCCCCAGCATTTT.

A few counts support this clone. The chain uses TRBV30 and TRBJ1-2; D perhaps matches TRBD1 (6 bases). Germline V lookup: CDR1 GTSNPN, CDR2 SVGIG (reference sequence). V lost 2 bases, J lost 8 bases, and 12 bases lay in between. The CDR3 contains 12 residues. The CDR3 DNA reads TGTGCCTGGAGTCCGCAGGGGAGGGGCTACACCTTC. This gives the protein CAWSPQGRGYTF. The full variable domain, completed using reference TRBV30 and TRBJ1-2, is SQTIHQWPATLVQPVGSPLSLECTVEGTSNPNLYWYRQAAGRGLQLLFYSVGIGQISSEVPQNLSASRPQDRQFILSSKKLLLSDSGFYLCAWSPQGRGYTFGSGTRLTVV.

Written as DNA, the CDR3 is TGTGCCAGCAGTACCTCGGGGATCACCGGGGAGCTGTTTTTT. It codes for CASSTSGITGELFF. J is TRBJ2-2 and V is TRBV27; the D gene is possibly TRBD2 (5 bases). The V gene lost 5 bases and the J gene lost 4 bases, with 11 bases spanning the gap. The CDR3 runs to 14 residues. Germline assignment: CDR1 MNHEY and CDR2 SMNVEV (reference sequence).

The V call is TRBV14, the J call TRBJ1-4; D gene ambiguous. Trimming cost V 0 bases and J 11 bases, with 10 bases left between them. Germline V CDR1 and CDR2: SGHDN, FVKESK. The length of the CDR3 is 13 residues. CDR3 region: CASSQDNGEKLFF. In DNA, the CDR3 is TGTGCCAGCAGCCAAGATAATGGGGAGAAACTGTTTTTT. Looking up the rest from reference TRBV14 and TRBJ1-4 gives the full variable domain: EAGVTQFPSHSVIEKGQTVTLRCDPISGHDNLYWYRRVMGKEIKFLLHFVKESKQDESGMPNNRFLAERTGGTYSTLKVQPAELEDSGVYFCASSQDNGEKLFFGSGTQLSVL.